The next 22 T cell receptor beta chains were all read from a single sample in a study of blood T cells in healthy people across ages. Sample-barcoded 5' priming and a J-beta primer mix drove a second PCR of 7 to 11 cycles. TCRdb used MiXCR to reprocess the 5' RACE reads, holding one entry per CDR3 protein. The data show 1,800,000 or so distinct CDR3 sequences, more than 35% seen once. The sample consisted of blood. These receptors originate from a human donor in good health.

This clonotype was picked up a small number of times. The gene calls are TRBV4-1 and TRBJ2-1; D is possibly TRBD2 (6 bases). Trimming took 3 bases from V and 13 from J, leaving 19 bases between them. Germline V gives CDR1 MGHRA, CDR2 YSYEKL. The CDR3 is 14 amino acids. CDR3: CASSQEGNSPLQFF. CDR3 DNA: TGCGCCAGCAGCCAGGAGGGGAACAGCCCCTTACAGTTCTTC.

The J gene is TRBJ1-2, the V gene TRBV20-1; weak D call: TRBD1 (6 bases). Germline CDR1 DFQATT, CDR2 SNEGSKA (reference sequence). This CDR3 has 14 residues. V shed 6 bases and J shed 4 bases, with 18 bases lying between them. CDR3 in amino acids: CSAGNRDGVYGYTF. In nucleotides, the CDR3 is TGCAGTGCGGGTAACAGGGATGGAGTCTATGGCTACACCTTC.

Details on this clonotype: Germline is not matched at one junction end, which may reflect a read error. This chain uses TRBV4-1 with TRBJ1-5; D might be TRBD1 (6 bases). Germline V CDR1 and CDR2: MGHRA, YSYEKL. This CDR3 spans 17 amino acids. The CDR3 DNA reads as TGCGTCAGCAGCCAAGATCCCGTGAGCAGGGGTGGCCAGCCCCAGCATTTT. It encodes CVSSQDPVSRGGQPQHF.

This clonotype has just a few counts. Its ends do not fully match the called genes, so a read error is possible. The rearrangement uses TRBV15 and TRBJ1-2; perhaps TRBD1 as D (5 bases). This CDR3 contains 16 residues. CDR1 and CDR2 from the germline V gene are LNHNV and YYDKDF (reference sequence). The CDR3 region is CATSRGRTSSNYGHTF. Here the CDR3 DNA reads TGTGCCACCAGCAGGGGACGGACCAGCTCTAACTATGGCCACACCTTC.

This clonotype was recorded a few times. The V call is TRBV20-1, the J call TRBJ2-5, with D uncertain. The end of the DNA fits TRBJ2-7 better, so the J call may be wrong. Germline CDR1 reads DFQATT; CDR2 reads SNEGSKA (reference sequence). The CDR3 loop spans 15 amino acids. In DNA form, the CDR3 reads TGCAGTGCTAGAGATGGAAAGCGACCTACCTACGAGCAGTACTTC. This sequence encodes CSARDGKRPTYEQYF.

In this sample, this clonotype turned up a few times. J is TRBJ2-1 and V is TRBV29-1, with 14 bases identical to TRBD2. From germline, CDR1 is SQVTM and CDR2 ANQGSEA. The length of the CDR3 is 13 residues. The J segment lost 8 bases and the V segment lost 3 bases, leaving 0 bases of the junction unmatched. CDR3 sequence reads: CSVETSGGDEQFF. DNA of the CDR3: TGCAGCGTTGAGACTAGCGGGGGGGATGAGCAGTTCTTC.

Written as DNA, the CDR3 is TGTGCCAGCAGGGTGGGAGGGGATAACTATGGCTACACCTTC. This gives the protein CASRVGGDNYGYTF. This chain links TRBV7-3 with TRBJ1-2; maybe TRBD1 (5 bases). Trimming shortened V by 6 bases and J by 1 base, and 12 bases separated the two germline ends. The CDR3 contains 14 residues. Per the germline V gene, CDR1 is SGHTA and CDR2 is FQGTGA.

This chain links TRBV7-2 with TRBJ2-4; D is possibly TRBD1 (7 bases). The assigned J gene may be wrong: the sequence end matches TRBJ2-7 better. This CDR3 is built from 15 residues. CDR1 is SGHTA, CDR2 FQGNSA, per germline. DNA of the CDR3: TGTGCCAGCAGCCTGACAGGGAGGTCCCTCTACGAGCAGTACTTC. Its translation is CASSLTGRSLYEQYF.

The gene calls are TRBV19 and TRBJ1-6; possibly TRBD1 for D (5 bases). The CDR3 extends over 14 amino acids. Between the trimmed V and J ends, which lost 3 bases and 6 bases, there was a span of 9 bases. The germline CDR1 and CDR2 sequences are LNHDA and SQIVND (reference sequence). CDR3 nucleotide sequence: TGTGCCAGTAGTATCCGGGGCCCTAATTCACCCCTCCACTTT. This translates into CASSIRGPNSPLHF.

There are a few counts of this clonotype. The chain uses TRBV29-1 and TRBJ2-1; D is ambiguous. CDR3 size: 12 residues. Trimming cost V 4 bases and J 8 bases, with 12 bases left between them. Per the germline V gene, CDR1 is SQVTM and CDR2 is ANQGSEA. The CDR3 here is CSVGSASHEQFF. The CDR3 nucleotides are TGCAGCGTTGGAAGTGCAAGCCATGAGCAGTTCTTC.

The chain combines TRBV11-2 with TRBJ2-1; 10 nucleotides line up with TRBD2. The J segment lost 7 bases and the V segment lost 5 bases, leaving 8 bases of the junction unmatched. CDR3 length equals 15 residues. Germline V gene data show CDR1 as SGHAT and CDR2 as FQNNGV. This CDR3 is CASSRISGGPNEQFF. In DNA form, the CDR3 reads TGTGCCAGCAGCCGAATTAGCGGGGGGCCAAATGAGCAGTTCTTC.

This clonotype was detected a few times. This rearrangement joins TRBV4-1 to TRBJ1-1; D possibly corresponds to TRBD1 (6 bases). V lost 2 bases, J lost 5 bases, and 12 bases lay in between. The CDR3 contains 14 residues. Looked up from germline, CDR1 is MGHRA and CDR2 is YSYEKL. This CDR3 is CASSQFGGNTEAFF. The CDR3 DNA sequence: TGCGCCAGCAGCCAATTTGGGGGCAATACTGAAGCTTTCTTT.

This clonotype was seen a handful of times. The CDR3 reads CASTRPGVADTQYF. In DNA, the CDR3 is TGTGCCAGCACTCGGCCTGGGGTAGCAGATACGCAGTATTTT. J is TRBJ2-3 and V is TRBV6-5, with D unclear. Per germline, CDR1 MNHEY and CDR2 SVGAGI. The CDR3 is 14 residues long. The V and J ends lost 7 bases and 4 bases respectively, with 15 bases between them.

The V gene is TRBV11-2, the J gene TRBJ2-5; perhaps TRBD2 as D (6 bases). This CDR3 has 14 amino acids. Germline CDR1 SGHAT, CDR2 FQNNGV. Deletions cut 0 bases from V and 5 bases from J, with 10 bases between. The CDR3 nucleotides are TGTGCCAGCAGCTTAGAGCGGGGATCGGAGACCCAGTACTTC. Amino acids: CASSLERGSETQYF.

With regard to this clonotype: An end of the junction differs from the germline gene, which may be a read error. V usage is TRBV4-2 and J usage is TRBJ2-5; a weak D match, TRBD1 (6 bases). Germline V gene data show CDR1 as LGHNA and CDR2 as YNFKEQ. This CDR3 has 16 amino acids. The CDR3 spells CAGSQYAQQGRETQYF. Written as DNA, the CDR3 is TGTGCCGGCAGCCAATATGCCCAACAGGGTAGGGAGACCCAGTACTTC.

Regarding this clonotype: A much larger clone lies a single base off, so this may be a read error. The chain combines TRBV20-1 with TRBJ1-5, with 7 bases aligning to TRBD1. J gave up 0 bases and V 4 bases, and 6 bases lay outside the gene matches. CDR1 is DFQATT and CDR2 is SNEGSKA in the germline V gene (reference sequence). This CDR3 has 15 amino acids. CDR3 in DNA: TGCAGTGCTACGGAGGGGGCAAATAGCAATCAGCCCCAGCATTTT. The encoded protein is CSATEGANSNQPQHF.

This clonotype was seen more than once but under ten times. The V call is TRBV29-1, the J call TRBJ1-1; tentative D call: TRBD1 (5 bases). The CDR3 is 11 amino acids. Trimming shortened V by 4 bases and J by 8 bases, and 11 bases separated the two germline ends. Germline assignment: CDR1 SQVTM and CDR2 ANQGSEA. The CDR3 region has the DNA TGCAGCGTTGCCTCCGGGACGGAAGCTTTCTTT. It yields the protein CSVASGTEAFF.

The rearrangement links TRBV10-3 to TRBJ2-7; D is undetermined. The CDR3 extends over 13 amino acids. From germline, CDR1 is ENHRY and CDR2 SYGVKD. The V gene lost 3 bases and the J gene lost 2 bases, with 8 bases spanning the gap. The CDR3 DNA sequence: TGTGCCATCAGTGATCTCAGAACCTACGAGCAGTACTTC. This sequence encodes CAISDLRTYEQYF.

As regards this clonotype: Relative to the germline gene, one junction end is altered; a read error may explain this. J is TRBJ1-1 and V is TRBV12-5, with a tentative D call TRBD1 (5 bases). Germline V lookup: CDR1 LGHNT, CDR2 FRNRAP. The CDR3 is 15 residues long. The CDR3 region has the DNA TGTGCTAGTGGTTTGCATCAGGGACTGAACACCGAAGCTTTCTTT. This translates into CASGLHQGLNTEAFF.

This clonotype was observed a few times. CDR3 sequence reads: CASSQELAGTSQYF. The CDR3 DNA sequence: TGTGCCAGCAGCCAAGAATTGGCCGGGACCTCGCAGTATTTT. This sequence joins TRBV3-1 and TRBJ2-3; the D gene could be TRBD1 or TRBD2 (5 bases each). Germline V gene lookup returns CDR1 LGHDT and CDR2 YNNKEL (reference sequence). This CDR3 spans 14 amino acids. Trimming pared 0 bases from V and 10 bases from J, leaving 14 bases between.

The chain employs TRBV7-8 and TRBJ2-1; 7 bases align to TRBD1. V lost 6 bases to trimming and J lost 9 bases; unmatched junction nucleotides: 14. CDR1 SGHVS and CDR2 FQNEAQ come from the germline V gene. This CDR3 contains 15 residues. CDR3 sequence reads: CASRPRGRFTSEQFF. The DNA of the CDR3 is TGTGCCAGCAGACCAAGGGGGCGCTTTACGTCTGAGCAGTTCTTC. The complete variable domain, with remaining parts taken from reference TRBV7-8 and TRBJ2-1, reads GAGVSQSPRYKVAKRGQDVALRCDPISGHVSLFWYQQALGQGPEFLTYFQNEAQLDKSGLPSDRFFAERPEGSVSTLKIQRTQQEDSAVYLCASRPRGRFTSEQFFGPGTRLTVL.

This clonotype was seen more than once but under ten times. J is TRBJ1-1 and V is TRBV6-6; no firm D call. Germline assignment: CDR1 MNHNY and CDR2 SVGAGI (reference sequence). The CDR3 length is 9 residues. V shed 7 bases and J shed 8 bases, with 5 bases lying between them. The CDR3 DNA reads TGTGCCAGCACTAACGAAGCTTTCTTT. This encodes CASTNEAFF.